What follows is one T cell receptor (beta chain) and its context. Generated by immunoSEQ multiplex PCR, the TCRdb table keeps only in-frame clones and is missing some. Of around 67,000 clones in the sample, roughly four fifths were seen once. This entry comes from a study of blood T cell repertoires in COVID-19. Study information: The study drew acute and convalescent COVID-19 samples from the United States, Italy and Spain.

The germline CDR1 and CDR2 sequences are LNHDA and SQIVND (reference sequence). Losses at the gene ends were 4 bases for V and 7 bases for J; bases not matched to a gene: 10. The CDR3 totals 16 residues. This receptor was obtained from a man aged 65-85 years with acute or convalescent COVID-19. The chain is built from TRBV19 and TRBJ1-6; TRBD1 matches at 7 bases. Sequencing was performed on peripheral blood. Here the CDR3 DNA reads TGTGCCAGTAGTAGCCGGCCGGGACAGAACAATTCACCCCTCCACTTT. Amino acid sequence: CASSSRPGQNNSPLHF.